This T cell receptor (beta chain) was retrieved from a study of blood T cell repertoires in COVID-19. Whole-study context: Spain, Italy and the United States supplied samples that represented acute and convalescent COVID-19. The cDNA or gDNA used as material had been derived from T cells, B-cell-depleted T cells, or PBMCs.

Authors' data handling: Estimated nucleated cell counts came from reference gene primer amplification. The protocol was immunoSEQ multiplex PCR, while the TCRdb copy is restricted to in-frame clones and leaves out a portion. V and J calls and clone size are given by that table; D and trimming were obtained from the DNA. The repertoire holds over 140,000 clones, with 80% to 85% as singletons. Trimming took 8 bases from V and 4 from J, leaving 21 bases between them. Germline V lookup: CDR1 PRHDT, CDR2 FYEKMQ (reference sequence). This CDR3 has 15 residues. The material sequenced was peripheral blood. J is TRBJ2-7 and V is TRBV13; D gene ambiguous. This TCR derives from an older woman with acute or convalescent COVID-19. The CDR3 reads CASAYSFGGLYEQYF. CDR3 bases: TGTGCCAGCGCGTATTCTTTTGGTGGGCTGTACGAGCAGTACTTC.